The sequence of this T cell receptor beta chain was determined in a study of cytomegalovirus exposure and HLA in healthy donors. Study-wide points: A later analysis, which compared TCR beta chains of equal frequency, found the HLA-associated ones more clonally expanded. DRB1 showed the most TCR associations and HLA-C the fewest in a later analysis, as rates varied by HLA locus. Among TCR beta chains, those listed as cytomegalovirus-associated numbered about 150.

Donors were ostensibly healthy at sampling, although undocumented immune exposures were probable. 60 Vbeta and 13 Jbeta primers were used in PCR. Profiled with immunoSEQ multiplex PCR; TCRdb holds only in-frame clones, not every one. The repertoire has 100,000 to 120,000 clones, 76% of them found once; the top ten carry 8.2%. With respect to this clone: What it recognizes is unknown.

Trimming took off 6 bases at V and 1 base at J, with 17 bases between the two ends. The germline V gene encodes CDR1 SGHTS and CDR2 YDEGEE. CDR3 size: 15 residues. The clonotype was recovered from a man between 35 and 55 years old in good health and CMV-seropositive. Sequences were obtained from PBMCs. The chain is built from TRBV5-8 and TRBJ2-7; no definite D call. The CDR3 coding sequence is TGTGCCAGCAACCTACTCTTTAGAGTATCCTACGAGCAGTACTTC. Translating it yields CASNLLFRVSYEQYF. Full variable domain (rest looked up from reference TRBV5-8 and TRBJ2-7): EAGVTQSPTHLIKTRGQQATLRCSPISGHTSVYWYQQALGLGLQFLLWYDEGEERNRGNFPPRFSGRQFPNYSSELNVNALELEDSALYLCASNLLFRVSYEQYFGPGTRLTVT.